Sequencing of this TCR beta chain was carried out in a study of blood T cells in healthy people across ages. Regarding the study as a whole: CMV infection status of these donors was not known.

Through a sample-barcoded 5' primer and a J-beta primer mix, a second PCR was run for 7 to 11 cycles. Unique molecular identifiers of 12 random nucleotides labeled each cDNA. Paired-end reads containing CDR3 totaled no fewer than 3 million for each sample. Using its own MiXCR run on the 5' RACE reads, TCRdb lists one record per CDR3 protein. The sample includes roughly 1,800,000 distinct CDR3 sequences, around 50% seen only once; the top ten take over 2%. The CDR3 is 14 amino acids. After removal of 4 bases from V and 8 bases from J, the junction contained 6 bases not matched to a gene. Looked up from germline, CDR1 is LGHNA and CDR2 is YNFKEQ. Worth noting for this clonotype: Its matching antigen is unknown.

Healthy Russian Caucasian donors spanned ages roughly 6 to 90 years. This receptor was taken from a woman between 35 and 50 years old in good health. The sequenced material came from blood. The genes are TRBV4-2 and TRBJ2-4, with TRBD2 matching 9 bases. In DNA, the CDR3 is TGTGCCAGCAGCCTCCTAGCGGGGCGAGACATTCAGTACTTC. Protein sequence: CASSLLAGRDIQYF.